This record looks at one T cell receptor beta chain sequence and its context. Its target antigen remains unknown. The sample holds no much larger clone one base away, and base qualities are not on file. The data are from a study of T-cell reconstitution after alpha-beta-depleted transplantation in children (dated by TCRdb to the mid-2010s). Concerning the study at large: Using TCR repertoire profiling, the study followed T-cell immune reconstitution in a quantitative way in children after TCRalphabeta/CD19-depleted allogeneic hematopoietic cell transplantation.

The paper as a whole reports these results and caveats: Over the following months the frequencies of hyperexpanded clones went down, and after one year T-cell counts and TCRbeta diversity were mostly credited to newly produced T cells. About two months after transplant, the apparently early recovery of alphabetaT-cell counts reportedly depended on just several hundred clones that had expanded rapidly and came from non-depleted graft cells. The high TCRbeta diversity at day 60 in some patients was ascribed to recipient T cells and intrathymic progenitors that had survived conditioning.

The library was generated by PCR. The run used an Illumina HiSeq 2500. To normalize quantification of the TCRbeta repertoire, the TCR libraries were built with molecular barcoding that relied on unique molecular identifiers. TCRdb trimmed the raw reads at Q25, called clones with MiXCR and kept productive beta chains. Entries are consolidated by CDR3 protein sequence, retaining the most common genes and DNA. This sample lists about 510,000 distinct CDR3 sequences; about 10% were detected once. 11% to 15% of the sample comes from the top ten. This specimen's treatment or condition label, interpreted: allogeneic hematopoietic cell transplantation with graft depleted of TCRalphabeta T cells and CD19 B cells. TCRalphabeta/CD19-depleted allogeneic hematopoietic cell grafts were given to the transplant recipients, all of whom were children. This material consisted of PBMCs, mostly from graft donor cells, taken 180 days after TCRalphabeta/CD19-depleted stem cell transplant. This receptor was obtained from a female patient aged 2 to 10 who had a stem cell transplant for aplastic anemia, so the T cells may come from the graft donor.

The CDR3 is CASSLGGRDIQYF. The DNA sequence reads TGCGCCAGCAGTTTAGGGGGCCGGGACATTCAGTACTTC. The rearrangement combines TRBV5-1 with TRBJ2-4; TRBD1 agrees with 7 junctional bases. The germline V gene gives CDR1 as SGHRS and CDR2 as YFSETQ. Inclusive of the bounding cysteine and phenylalanine, the CDR3 is 13 residues long. The kept DNA is CDR3 alone, 39 bases in frame from the first base. V is pruned by 5 bases and J by 8 bases, leaving 7 bases of the junction without a gene match.